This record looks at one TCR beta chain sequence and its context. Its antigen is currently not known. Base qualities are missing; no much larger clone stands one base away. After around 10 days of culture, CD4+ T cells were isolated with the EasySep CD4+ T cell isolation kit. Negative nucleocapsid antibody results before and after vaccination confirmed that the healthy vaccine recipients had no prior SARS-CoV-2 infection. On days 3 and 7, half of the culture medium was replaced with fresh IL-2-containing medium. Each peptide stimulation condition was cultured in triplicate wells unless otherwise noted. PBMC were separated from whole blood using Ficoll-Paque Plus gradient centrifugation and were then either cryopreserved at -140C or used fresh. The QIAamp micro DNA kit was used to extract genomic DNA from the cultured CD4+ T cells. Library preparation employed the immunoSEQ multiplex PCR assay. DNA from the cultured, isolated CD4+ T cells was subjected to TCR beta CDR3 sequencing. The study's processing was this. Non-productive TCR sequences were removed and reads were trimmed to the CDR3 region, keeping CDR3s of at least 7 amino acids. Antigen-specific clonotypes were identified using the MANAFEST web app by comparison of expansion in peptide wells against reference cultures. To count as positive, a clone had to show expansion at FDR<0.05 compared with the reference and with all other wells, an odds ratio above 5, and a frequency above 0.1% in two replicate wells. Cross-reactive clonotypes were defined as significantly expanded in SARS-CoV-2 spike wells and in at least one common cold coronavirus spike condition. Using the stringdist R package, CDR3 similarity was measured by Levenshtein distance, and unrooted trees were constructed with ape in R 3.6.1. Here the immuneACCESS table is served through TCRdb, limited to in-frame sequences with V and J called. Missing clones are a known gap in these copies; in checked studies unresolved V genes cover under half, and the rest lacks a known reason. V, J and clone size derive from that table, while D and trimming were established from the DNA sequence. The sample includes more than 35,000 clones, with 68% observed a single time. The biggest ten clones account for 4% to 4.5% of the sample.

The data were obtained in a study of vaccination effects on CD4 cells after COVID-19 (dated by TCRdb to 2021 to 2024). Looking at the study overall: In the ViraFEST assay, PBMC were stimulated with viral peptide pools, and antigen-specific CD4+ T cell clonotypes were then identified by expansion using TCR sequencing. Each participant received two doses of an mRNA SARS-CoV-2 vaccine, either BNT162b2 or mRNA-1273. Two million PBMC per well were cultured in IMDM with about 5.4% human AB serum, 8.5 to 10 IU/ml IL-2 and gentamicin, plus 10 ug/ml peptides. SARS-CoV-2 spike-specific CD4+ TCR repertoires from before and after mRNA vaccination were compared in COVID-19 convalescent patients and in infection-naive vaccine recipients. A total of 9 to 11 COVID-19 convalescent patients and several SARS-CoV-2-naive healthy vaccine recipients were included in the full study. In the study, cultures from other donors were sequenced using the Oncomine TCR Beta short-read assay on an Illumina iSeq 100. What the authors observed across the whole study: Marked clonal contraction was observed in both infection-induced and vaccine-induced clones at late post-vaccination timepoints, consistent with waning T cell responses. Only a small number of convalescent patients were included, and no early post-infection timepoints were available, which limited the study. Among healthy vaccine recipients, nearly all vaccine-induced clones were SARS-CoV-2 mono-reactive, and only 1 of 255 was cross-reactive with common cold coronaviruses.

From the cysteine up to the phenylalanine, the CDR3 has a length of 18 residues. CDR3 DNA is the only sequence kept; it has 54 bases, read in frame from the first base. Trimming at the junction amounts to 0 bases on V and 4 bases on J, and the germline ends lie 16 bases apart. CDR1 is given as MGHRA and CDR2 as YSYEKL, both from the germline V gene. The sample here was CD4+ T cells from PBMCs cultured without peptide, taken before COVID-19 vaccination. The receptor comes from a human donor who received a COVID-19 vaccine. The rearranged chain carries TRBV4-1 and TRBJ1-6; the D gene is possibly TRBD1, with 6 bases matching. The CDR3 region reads CASSQDLGARRYNSPLHF. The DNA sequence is TGCGCCAGCAGCCAAGATTTGGGGGCGAGGAGGTATAATTCACCCCTCCACTTT.